The entry below gives a single T cell receptor (beta chain) sequence along with its context. This clonotype was seen only a few times. Its recognized antigen is unknown. Base qualities are missing; no much larger clone stands one base away. The CDR3, cysteine through phenylalanine, is 17 amino acids long. The DNA shown is the 51-base CDR3, in frame from base 1. V was cut back by 1 base and J by 1 base, leaving a gap of 19 bases between them. Via the germline V gene (reference sequence), CDR1 is GTSNPN and CDR2 SVGIG. Sequencer: Illumina NovaSeq 6000. cDNA libraries for TCRalpha and TCRbeta were prepared by 5'RACE using constant-segment primers, with sample barcodes and unique molecular identifiers added. Trizol reagent was used to extract RNA from every sample. Libraries were amplified in two PCR steps, with a second sample barcode and Illumina TruSeq adapters added in the second step. Sequencing of the libraries was done on an Illumina NovaSeq, producing 2 x 150 bp paired-end reads. The paper's data handling went like this. The reads were demultiplexed and collapsed into UMI-guided consensus sequences using migec v1.2.7. With mixcr v2.1.11, UMI consensuses were aligned to TRA and TRB V and J templates and assembled into clonotypes. Expanded or contracted clonotypes were those called significant by both edgeR and NoisET, with noise models trained on biological replicates. edgeR calls used a false discovery rate-adjusted p below 0.01 and a log2 fold-change threshold of 1. As an exploratory analysis of dynamics, max-normalized trajectories of the 1000 most abundant clonotypes were examined by PCA with hierarchical clustering. Separately sequenced CD4+ and CD8+ repertoires were used to assign a CD4 or CD8 phenotype to each responding clone. TCRdb reprocessed the public reads (quality trimming at Q25 with fastp, clone calling with MiXCR) and kept in-frame beta chains. Each entry merges the rows of one CDR3 protein and shows their most common DNA and genes. The V and J calls and clone size come from TCRdb's table, not from the authors' own analysis. The table for this sample lists about 400,000 distinct CDR3 sequences; 20% to 25% of them were counted only once. The top ten constitute roughly 13% of the sample.

This entry belongs to a study of T-cell memory formation after mild COVID-19 (dated by TCRdb to about 2021). About the full investigation: TCR sequence clusters from the two donors were largely donor specific. Two young, previously healthy adult volunteers, one female and one male, were included in the cohort. In two donors, T-cell clones that expanded and contracted after mild COVID-19 were followed by sequencing TCRalpha and TCRbeta repertoires longitudinally. Overall study results and their limits: The second-wave clones that peaked on day 37 were not confirmed to be SARS-CoV-2 specific. Only a couple of mild cases were covered in the study, and larger cohorts including severe cases with pre-infection samples were considered necessary. Some responding clones were detected in pre-infection memory, suggesting pre-existing cross-reactive memory T cells joined the SARS-CoV-2 response. Clones that contracted from day 15 to 85 showed balanced CD4/CD8 phenotypes, whereas a second wave of clones that expanded from day 15 to 37 leaned towards CD4+. Contracting CD4+ clones were found mainly in CM and EM memory subsets, while CD8+ clones were enriched in EMRA.

PBMCs were isolated by Ficoll-Paque density gradient centrifugation. This chain is built from TRBV30 and TRBJ1-1; TRBD1 is a possible D gene, resting on 6 matching bases. The receptor comes from an adult woman who had mild COVID-19 (a few samples of this study predate the infection). The sample titles of this study are shuffled in the database, so cell type and time point are left out; the donor was told from shared clones. Sequencing was performed on PBMCs or a T cell subset sorted from them (not recorded which). CDR3 sequence: CAWSGTRLMDRNTEAFF. The DNA is as follows: TGTGCCTGGAGTGGCACACGCCTTATGGACAGGAACACTGAAGCTTTCTTT.